The sequence of this T cell receptor beta chain was determined in a study of regulatory T cells in long-lasting Graves disease. Time point of the sample: newly diagnosed GD, antithyroid drugs for less than 3 months. Generation of the TCR library employed RNA extracted from PBMCs. Note on this clonotype: A read error is possible here, since a much larger clone lies one base away.

Germline assignment: CDR1 DFQATT and CDR2 SNEGSKA (reference sequence). The CDR3 is made up of 16 amino acids. The J segment lost 1 base and the V segment lost 6 bases, leaving 9 bases of the junction unmatched. The authors built TCR beta libraries using iRepertoire HTBI primers and Arm-PCR of CDR3 regions. TCRdb re-derived calls from the multiplex PCR reads in MiXCR, one entry per CDR3 protein. The sample lists about 310,000 distinct CDR3 sequences; 15% to 20% were seen once. The material sequenced was peripheral blood mononuclear cells (PBMCs), taken at new diagnosis, from a patient treated with antithyroid drugs. This clonotype was obtained from a female donor with Graves disease. The J gene is TRBJ2-3, the V gene TRBV20-1; 11 bases fit TRBD2. Written as DNA, the CDR3 is TGCAGTGCCCAACCGAGGACTAGCGGGTGCACAGATACGCAGTATTTT. Its protein product is CSAQPRTSGCTDTQYF.